This TCR beta chain was sequenced for a study of T cells in Graves' hyperthyroidism and ophthalmopathy. Clinical symptoms, serum thyroxine, TRAb, thyroid ultrasound and orbital computed tomography established diagnosis. Germline-derived CDR1 and CDR2 are MNHEY and SVGEGT. The CDR3 runs 16 residues. V was trimmed by 1 base and J by 5 bases, leaving 17 bases between them. Amplified TCR beta CDR3 regions derived from RNA transcripts. In the first-round RT-PCR of the TCR CDR3, the HTBI primer set was used. TCRdb passed the multiplex PCR reads through MiXCR, listing each CDR3 protein once. This sample has 330,000 or so distinct CDR3 sequences, with 15% to 20% found just once.

This rearrangement joins TRBV6-2 or TRBV6-3 to TRBJ1-1; weak D call: TRBD1 (6 bases). Input material: blood. The clonotype comes from a woman in her thirties or forties with Graves' ophthalmopathy. The CDR3 spells CASSYWGGSDRTEAFF. DNA of the CDR3: TGTGCCAGCAGTTACTGGGGGGGCTCGGATAGGACTGAAGCTTTCTTT.